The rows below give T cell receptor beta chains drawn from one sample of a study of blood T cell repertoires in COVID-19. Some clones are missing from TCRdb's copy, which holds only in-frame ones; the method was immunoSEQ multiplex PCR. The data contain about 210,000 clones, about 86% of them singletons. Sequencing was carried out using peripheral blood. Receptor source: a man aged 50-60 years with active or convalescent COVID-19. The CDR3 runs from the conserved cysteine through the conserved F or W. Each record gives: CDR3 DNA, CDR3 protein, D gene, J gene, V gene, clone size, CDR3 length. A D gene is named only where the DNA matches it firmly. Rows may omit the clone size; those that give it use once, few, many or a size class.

cdr3_nt: TGTGCCAGCAGTTTATTTGGGACAGATAATTCACCCCTCCACTTT
cdr3_aa: CASSLFGTDNSPLHF
d_call: TRBD1
j_call: TRBJ1-6
v_call: TRBV27
clone_size: .
cdr3_length: 15

cdr3_nt: TGTGCCAGCGGTCAACGGGACAGGGGGGTCGAGCAGTACTTC
cdr3_aa: CASGQRDRGVEQYF
d_call: TRBD1
j_call: TRBJ2-7
v_call: TRBV7-9
clone_size: .
cdr3_length: 14

cdr3_nt: TGTGCCAGCTCCGCTCTACAGGGGGGAGAGACCCAGTACTTC
cdr3_aa: CASSALQGGETQYF
d_call: TRBD1
j_call: TRBJ2-5
v_call: TRBV2
clone_size: .
cdr3_length: 14

cdr3_nt: TGTGCCAGTAGTATAAGAGGCGGGAGTTCGGCCACAGATACGCAGTATTTT
cdr3_aa: CASSIRGGSSATDTQYF
d_call: TRBD2
j_call: TRBJ2-3
v_call: TRBV19
clone_size: .
cdr3_length: 17

cdr3_nt: TGTGCCAGCAGGCTACTAGCGGGGGGCTGGGAGCAGTACTTC
cdr3_aa: CASRLLAGGWEQYF
d_call: TRBD2
j_call: TRBJ2-7
v_call: TRBV11-2
clone_size: .
cdr3_length: 14

cdr3_nt: TGCGCCAGCAGCTATAAACAGGGGGCGCAGTATGGCTACACCTTC
cdr3_aa: CASSYKQGAQYGYTF
d_call: TRBD1
j_call: TRBJ1-2
v_call: TRBV5-1
clone_size: once
cdr3_length: 15

cdr3_nt: TGTGCCAGCAGTTTTCGGGGGACGAACACCGGGGAGCTGTTTTTT
cdr3_aa: CASSFRGTNTGELFF
d_call: .
j_call: TRBJ2-2
v_call: TRBV28
clone_size: .
cdr3_length: 15

cdr3_nt: TGTGCCAGCAGCGTAGGAGGGTTGTACCAAGAGACCCAGTACTTC
cdr3_aa: CASSVGGLYQETQYF
d_call: .
j_call: TRBJ2-5
v_call: TRBV9
clone_size: .
cdr3_length: 15

cdr3_nt: TGTGCCAGCAGCGCCGATGGGGGGAGCACAGATACGCAGTATTTT
cdr3_aa: CASSADGGSTDTQYF
d_call: .
j_call: TRBJ2-3
v_call: TRBV9
clone_size: .
cdr3_length: 15

cdr3_nt: TGTGCCAGCAGCTTAATACCGGGACAGGGGAGGGGGACTGAAGCTTTCTTT
cdr3_aa: CASSLIPGQGRGTEAFF
d_call: TRBD1
j_call: TRBJ1-1
v_call: TRBV7-2
clone_size: .
cdr3_length: 17

cdr3_nt: TGCGCCAGCAGTGAGTTGGTCCGGGGACAAGGTTTGGAAGCTTTCTTT
cdr3_aa: CASSELVRGQGLEAFF
d_call: .
j_call: TRBJ1-1
v_call: TRBV10-1
clone_size: .
cdr3_length: 16

cdr3_nt: TGTGCCAGCAGCCTAGCGGGGGAGAACACCGGGGAGCTGTTTTTT
cdr3_aa: CASSLAGENTGELFF
d_call: TRBD2
j_call: TRBJ2-2
v_call: TRBV3-1/TRBV3-2
clone_size: .
cdr3_length: 15

cdr3_nt: TGTGCCAGCAGCCCACAGGGGCTATCTGGAAACACCATATATTTT
cdr3_aa: CASSPQGLSGNTIYF
d_call: TRBD1
j_call: TRBJ1-3
v_call: TRBV7-9
clone_size: .
cdr3_length: 15

cdr3_nt: TGTGCCAGCAGTCCAACTAGAATCGATGAGCAGTTCTTC
cdr3_aa: CASSPTRIDEQFF
d_call: .
j_call: TRBJ2-1
v_call: TRBV2
clone_size: .
cdr3_length: 13

cdr3_nt: TGTGCCAGCAGCCGAGTGGTCGGCCAAGAGACCCAGTACTTC
cdr3_aa: CASSRVVGQETQYF
d_call: .
j_call: TRBJ2-5
v_call: TRBV7-8
clone_size: .
cdr3_length: 14

cdr3_nt: TGCGCCAGCAGATTCAGGGGGCAGGGGTACGAGCAGTACTTC
cdr3_aa: CASRFRGQGYEQYF
d_call: TRBD1
j_call: TRBJ2-7
v_call: TRBV5-1
clone_size: .
cdr3_length: 14

cdr3_nt: TGCAGCGCCGTCCGCGGGGCGGGGGATGGCTACACCTTC
cdr3_aa: CSAVRGAGDGYTF
d_call: .
j_call: TRBJ1-2
v_call: TRBV29-1
clone_size: .
cdr3_length: 13

cdr3_nt: TGCGCCAGCACCGGCGGTCTAGCGGGGATAGAGCAGTACTTC
cdr3_aa: CASTGGLAGIEQYF
d_call: TRBD2
j_call: TRBJ2-7
v_call: TRBV5-1
clone_size: .
cdr3_length: 14

cdr3_nt: TGTGCCAGCAGCCAGGAAATCGGGACAGGGAGCACCGGGGAGCTGTTTTTT
cdr3_aa: CASSQEIGTGSTGELFF
d_call: TRBD1
j_call: TRBJ2-2
v_call: TRBV3-1/TRBV3-2
clone_size: .
cdr3_length: 17

cdr3_nt: TGTGCCAGCAGCGTCGGGGGACTAGCGTCCTACAATGAGCAGTTCTTC
cdr3_aa: CASSVGGLASYNEQFF
d_call: TRBD2
j_call: TRBJ2-1
v_call: TRBV11-3
clone_size: .
cdr3_length: 16

cdr3_nt: TGTGCCAGCCACACTAGCGGGAGTTACAATGAGCAGTTCTTC
cdr3_aa: CASHTSGSYNEQFF
d_call: TRBD2
j_call: TRBJ2-1
v_call: TRBV19
clone_size: .
cdr3_length: 14

cdr3_nt: TGTGCCAGTAGTTGGGCAGGGGGGACCGGTCAGCCCCAGCATTTT
cdr3_aa: CASSWAGGTGQPQHF
d_call: TRBD1
j_call: TRBJ1-5
v_call: TRBV19
clone_size: .
cdr3_length: 15

cdr3_nt: TGCGCCAGCAGCTTGGGGGGCCTGAATCAGCCCCAGCATTTT
cdr3_aa: CASSLGGLNQPQHF
d_call: .
j_call: TRBJ1-5
v_call: TRBV5-1
clone_size: .
cdr3_length: 14

cdr3_nt: TGCGCCAGCAGCCAGAGGGAAGAGACCCAGTACTTC
cdr3_aa: CASSQREETQYF
d_call: .
j_call: TRBJ2-5
v_call: TRBV4-1
clone_size: once
cdr3_length: 12

cdr3_nt: TGTGCCAGCAGTTACCAAAAAGAGGCTTTCTTT
cdr3_aa: CASSYQKEAFF
d_call: .
j_call: TRBJ1-1
v_call: TRBV6-5
clone_size: .
cdr3_length: 11

cdr3_nt: TGTGCCAGCAGCGCAACTAGCGGGGCGGGATGGACCCAGTACTTC
cdr3_aa: CASSATSGAGWTQYF
d_call: TRBD2
j_call: TRBJ2-5
v_call: TRBV9
clone_size: .
cdr3_length: 15

cdr3_nt: TGTGCCAGTAGTATGGTAGTAAGAGACCGGGGTAGAGGCCGCGGCTACACCTTC
cdr3_aa: CASSMVVRDRGRGRGYTF
d_call: .
j_call: TRBJ1-2
v_call: TRBV19
clone_size: .
cdr3_length: 18

cdr3_nt: TGTGCCTGGACCACCAGGTGGGGACTAGCGGGAGGAAACGAGCAGTACTTC
cdr3_aa: CAWTTRWGLAGGNEQYF
d_call: TRBD2
j_call: TRBJ2-7
v_call: TRBV30
clone_size: .
cdr3_length: 17

cdr3_nt: TGTGCCAGCAGCTTGAGGCCACTAGCGGGGACAGATACGCAGTATTTT
cdr3_aa: CASSLRPLAGTDTQYF
d_call: TRBD2
j_call: TRBJ2-3
v_call: TRBV5-5
clone_size: .
cdr3_length: 16

cdr3_nt: TGTGCCAGCAGAACCTCGGGGGGGCCGGGGAATGAGCAGTTCTTC
cdr3_aa: CASRTSGGPGNEQFF
d_call: TRBD2
j_call: TRBJ2-1
v_call: TRBV28
clone_size: .
cdr3_length: 15

cdr3_nt: TGTGCCAGCAGCTTAGCGGATAAGCGGAATACGCAGCATTTT
cdr3_aa: CASSLADKRNTQHF
d_call: .
j_call: TRBJ1-5
v_call: TRBV7-8
clone_size: .
cdr3_length: 14

cdr3_nt: TGTGCCAGCAGGGACAGGGGAAGCACAGATACGCAGTATTTT
cdr3_aa: CASRDRGSTDTQYF
d_call: TRBD1
j_call: TRBJ2-3
v_call: TRBV6-5
clone_size: .
cdr3_length: 14

cdr3_nt: TGTGCCAGCAGTGAACTTTTGCCAGAGGTAGCCAACGTCCTGACTTTC
cdr3_aa: CASSELLPEVANVLTF
d_call: .
j_call: TRBJ2-6
v_call: TRBV2
clone_size: .
cdr3_length: 16

cdr3_nt: TGTGCCTGGCGACCCGCCCGGGGAAGGAATCAGCCCCAGCATTTT
cdr3_aa: CAWRPARGRNQPQHF
d_call: .
j_call: TRBJ1-5
v_call: TRBV30
clone_size: .
cdr3_length: 15

cdr3_nt: TGTGCCAGCAGTTACTCGTCGAGCGGGGGGTACAATGAGCAGTTCTTC
cdr3_aa: CASSYSSSGGYNEQFF
d_call: TRBD2
j_call: TRBJ2-1
v_call: TRBV6-5
clone_size: .
cdr3_length: 16

cdr3_nt: TGTGCCACCTCCGTGGAGGGACTTTTTAATGAGCAGTTCTTC
cdr3_aa: CATSVEGLFNEQFF
d_call: .
j_call: TRBJ2-1
v_call: TRBV15
clone_size: .
cdr3_length: 14

cdr3_nt: TGTGCCAGCAGCCAGGACTGGTACAATGAGCAGTTCTTC
cdr3_aa: CASSQDWYNEQFF
d_call: .
j_call: TRBJ2-1
v_call: TRBV11-2
clone_size: .
cdr3_length: 13

cdr3_nt: TGTGCCAGCAGTTTACTGCCCTTAGCGGGGGGGCTTGAGACCCAGTACTTC
cdr3_aa: CASSLLPLAGGLETQYF
d_call: TRBD2
j_call: TRBJ2-5
v_call: TRBV27
clone_size: .
cdr3_length: 17

cdr3_nt: TGTGCCAGCACCCCATGGGAGGGGGGCTACGAGCAGTACTTC
cdr3_aa: CASTPWEGGYEQYF
d_call: .
j_call: TRBJ2-7
v_call: TRBV28
clone_size: .
cdr3_length: 14

cdr3_nt: TGTGCCAGCAGCTTACTCCTAGCGGGAGTTACCTCTTTCTCCGAGCAGTACTTC
cdr3_aa: CASSLLLAGVTSFSEQYF
d_call: TRBD2
j_call: TRBJ2-7
v_call: TRBV11-2
clone_size: few
cdr3_length: 18

cdr3_nt: TGTGCCAGTATGCTAGCGGGGGGGCGGAATGAGCAGTTCTTC
cdr3_aa: CASMLAGGRNEQFF
d_call: TRBD2
j_call: TRBJ2-1
v_call: TRBV19
clone_size: .
cdr3_length: 14

cdr3_nt: TGTGCCAGCAGTGACTCAGGGGAGAGGGCTGAAGCTTTCTTT
cdr3_aa: CASSDSGERAEAFF
d_call: .
j_call: TRBJ1-1
v_call: TRBV2
clone_size: .
cdr3_length: 14

cdr3_nt: TGTGCCAGCAGCCTGGGCGGGGGCAATCAGCCCCAGCATTTT
cdr3_aa: CASSLGGGNQPQHF
d_call: .
j_call: TRBJ1-5
v_call: TRBV11-2
clone_size: few
cdr3_length: 14

cdr3_nt: TGTGCCAGCAGGGAAGAGCGGGAGTGGTACGAGCAGTACTTC
cdr3_aa: CASREEREWYEQYF
d_call: TRBD2
j_call: TRBJ2-7
v_call: TRBV6-1
clone_size: .
cdr3_length: 14

cdr3_nt: TGTGCCAGCAGCTCGACAGGGGATACGCAGTATTTT
cdr3_aa: CASSSTGDTQYF
d_call: TRBD1
j_call: TRBJ2-3
v_call: TRBV5-5
clone_size: .
cdr3_length: 12

cdr3_nt: TGTGCCAGCAGTGAGCAGGGGGCTTCAAATTCACCCCTCCACTTT
cdr3_aa: CASSEQGASNSPLHF
d_call: TRBD1
j_call: TRBJ1-6
v_call: TRBV6-1
clone_size: .
cdr3_length: 15

cdr3_nt: TGTGCCAGTAGTATTCAAGGGGCCCTTGGGCTTTATGGCTACACCTTC
cdr3_aa: CASSIQGALGLYGYTF
d_call: .
j_call: TRBJ1-2
v_call: TRBV19
clone_size: .
cdr3_length: 16

cdr3_nt: TGTGCCACCATAACCCAGGGGGCCGCCGGGGAGCTGTTTTTT
cdr3_aa: CATITQGAAGELFF
d_call: TRBD1
j_call: TRBJ2-2
v_call: TRBV24-1
clone_size: .
cdr3_length: 14

cdr3_nt: TGTGCCAGCAGCTTGGCTCTCAGTGGTGAAGCTTTCTTT
cdr3_aa: CASSLALSGEAFF
d_call: .
j_call: TRBJ1-1
v_call: TRBV5-5
clone_size: .
cdr3_length: 13

cdr3_nt: TGTGCCACCAGTGATTTCACTAGCGGGAGTCCAGCCGGGGAGCTGTTTTTT
cdr3_aa: CATSDFTSGSPAGELFF
d_call: TRBD2
j_call: TRBJ2-2
v_call: TRBV24-1
clone_size: .
cdr3_length: 17

cdr3_nt: TGTGCCAGCAGTTACTCGCTAGCGGGGGGCAACACCGGGGAGCTGTTTTTT
cdr3_aa: CASSYSLAGGNTGELFF
d_call: TRBD2
j_call: TRBJ2-2
v_call: TRBV6-2/TRBV6-3
clone_size: once
cdr3_length: 17